This T cell receptor (beta chain) was sequenced during a study of T cells in Graves' hyperthyroidism and ophthalmopathy. RNA transcripts gave rise to amplified TCR beta CDR3 regions. Using the HTBI primer set, a first-round RT-PCR was run on the TCR CDR3. Each CDR3 protein is one row after TCRdb ran MiXCR on the multiplex PCR reads. The sample consists of some 500,000 distinct CDR3 sequences, around 15% of them appearing once. Newly diagnosed hyperthyroidism, duration under 2 months, in patients aged 18 to 65. The table lists this clonotype with many counts. The V end was cut by 1 base, the J end by 5 bases, with 15 bases between. CDR3 size: 16 residues.

Material for sequencing was blood. The receptor was isolated from a woman between 18 and 30 years old with Graves' hyperthyroidism. This chain joins TRBV12-3 or TRBV12-4 and TRBJ1-5; D might be TRBD1 (6 bases). CDR3 sequence (DNA): TGTGCCAGCAGTTTAGGGGACACAAGGTTCTATCAGCCCCAGCATTTT. It encodes CASSLGDTRFYQPQHF.